What follows describes a single T cell receptor (beta chain). This clonotype was picked up a small number of times. Its antigen target is currently unknown. The input lacks base qualities; no much larger clone sits a single base away. Trimming removed 5 bases from V and 5 bases from J, leaving 13 bases between the germline ends. The CDR3 holds 13 amino acids from the cysteine to the phenylalanine. Here the CDR3 DNA is all that survives: 39 bases in frame from base 1. CDR1 and CDR2 are read off the germline V gene as SGHVS and FNYEAQ. This sample stems from a study of T cell repertoires in cytomegalovirus infection (dated by TCRdb to the late 2010s). For context, the study as a whole: Donor HLA type was relevant to the analysis, because carriage of CMV infection together with the matching HLA type was indicated by public TCR beta signatures.

The instrument was an Illumina HiSeq 1500. TCRdb reran the public reads through fastp at Q25 and MiXCR, keeping productive beta chains. Rows with a matching CDR3 protein are joined into one entry that keeps the most common DNA and genes. Counted in this sample were roughly 180,000 distinct CDR3 sequences; approximately 18% of them appeared once. In total, the top ten clones hold under 30% of the sample. Overall study outcomes, separate from this receptor: The ex vivo response was dominated by HLA-C-restricted CMV-specific TCR beta clonotypes, which also provided the single most frequent clonotype in two of eight donors. In both this cohort and an independent approximately 350-donor cohort, the cumulative frequency of public TCR beta family members distinguished carriers of CMV infection plus the relevant HLA type.

This TCR was sampled from a human donor in good health (CMV status not recorded). Some clones in this sample may be carry-over from other donors' samples. Sequenced material: CD8+ T cells from PBMCs. The chain is assembled from TRBV7-6 and TRBJ2-7; tentative D gene TRBD2, with 5 bases matching. The encoded CDR3 is CASSDLTADEQYF. The DNA sequence is as follows: TGTGCCAGCAGCGACTTAACAGCGGACGAGCAGTACTTC.